The rows below give T cell receptor beta chains drawn from one sample of a study of cytomegalovirus exposure and HLA in healthy donors. Method: immunoSEQ multiplex PCR; TCRdb's copy keeps in-frame clones and lacks some. The table records 85,000 to 130,000 clones, around 80% of them present only once. Material: PBMCs. The receptors come from a woman in her 50s in good health and CMV-seropositive. Both conserved end residues are part of each CDR3. The order of the fields is D gene, V gene, clone size, J gene, CDR3 DNA, CDR3 protein. D genes are given only for firm matches. The size entry is marked missing in some rows and otherwise reads once, few, many or a size class.

TRBD1	TRBV9	-	TRBJ1-2	TGTGCCAGCAGCGTAGTTGGGACAGGGGGCGGCTACACCTTC	CASSVVGTGGGYTF
-	TRBV19	-	TRBJ2-7	TGTGCCAGTAGTAGGGAGATAAGCTCCTACGAGCAGTACTTC	CASSREISSYEQYF
TRBD2	TRBV14	few	TRBJ2-1	TGTGCCAGCAGTCTCTGGGTGGGGGGGAGCTCCTACAATGAGCAGTTCTTC	CASSLWVGGSSYNEQFF
-	TRBV7-9	-	TRBJ2-7	TGTTCCAGCAGCGCAATCCGGGAGCAGTACTTC	CSSSAIREQYF
TRBD1	TRBV23-1	few	TRBJ1-1	TGCGCCAGCAGCCATACCCGGGACAGTCGGAAACTTAACACTGAAGCTTTCTTT	CASSHTRDSRKLNTEAFF
-	TRBV7-9	-	TRBJ2-1	TGTGCCAGCAGCTTAAAAGCCTCCTTCTCCTACAATGAGCAGTTCTTC	CASSLKASFSYNEQFF
-	TRBV9	once	TRBJ2-3	TGTGCCAGCAGCGTAGAACAGGCTAGCACAGATACGCAGTATTTT	CASSVEQASTDTQYF
-	TRBV27	-	TRBJ2-5	TGTGCCAGCAGTTATTCGTCCCAAGAGACCCAGTACTTC	CASSYSSQETQYF
-	TRBV4-1	-	TRBJ1-1	-	CASSQVGQGTFF
TRBD2	TRBV30	-	TRBJ2-7	TGTGCCTGGAGTGCCGGACTAGGGGAGCAGTACTTC	CAWSAGLGEQYF
-	TRBV10-1	-	TRBJ2-3	TGCGCCAGCAGTGAGGGGCAGGTCCAGGATACGCAGTATTTT	CASSEGQVQDTQYF
TRBD1	TRBV6-1	-	TRBJ1-2	TGTGCCAGCAGGGAGCCCGGACAGGGTGATGGCTACACCTTC	CASREPGQGDGYTF
TRBD1	TRBV30	-	TRBJ2-7	TGTGCCTGGAGTTCCGGGGACAGGGACGAGCAGTACTTC	CAWSSGDRDEQYF
TRBD2	TRBV6-1	-	TRBJ2-5	TGTGCCAGCAGTCCTCCTAGCGGGAGTCAAGAGACCCAGTACTTC	CASSPPSGSQETQYF
-	TRBV6-1	-	TRBJ1-2	TGTGCCAGCAGGGAGTCGGGGAACTATGGCTACACCTTC	CASRESGNYGYTF
TRBD1	TRBV6-5	-	TRBJ2-1	TGTGCCAGCAGTTATTCAGGGGGCCAAGCGCACAATGAGCAGTTCTTC	CASSYSGGQAHNEQFF
-	TRBV19	few	TRBJ2-4	TGTGCCAGTAGTCGCCAAGCAAACATTCAGTACTTC	CASSRQANIQYF
-	TRBV5-1	-	TRBJ1-4	TGCGCCAGCAGCCTGAACAGGTCTCCTAATGAAAAACTGTTTTTT	CASSLNRSPNEKLFF
-	TRBV7-6	-	TRBJ1-1	TGTGCCAGCAGCCGCAGGGTAGGCACTGAAGCTTTCTTT	CASSRRVGTEAFF
-	TRBV5-1	-	TRBJ2-3	TGCGCCAGCAGCTTGGCCGTCTTCATTGGGGGCAGCCGCACAGATACGCAGTATTTT	CASSLAVFIGGSRTDTQYF
-	TRBV11-2	-	TRBJ2-5	TGTGCCAGCAGCGTCGGGGGTCGTTATGAGACCCAGTACTTC	CASSVGGRYETQYF
-	TRBV7-9	-	TRBJ2-1	TGTTCCAGCACCCGGGTTGATGAGCAGTTCTTC	CSSTRVDEQFF
TRBD1	TRBV10-3	-	TRBJ2-7	TGTGCCATCAGTGAGTTTGGGACAGGGGCGTACGAGCAGTACTTC	CAISEFGTGAYEQYF
-	TRBV7-7	-	TRBJ2-3	TGTGCTAGCAGCCCTGGGACTCGAGATACGCAGTATTTT	CASSPGTRDTQYF